Below, 21 T cell receptor beta chains from the same sample are listed, as sequenced in a study of cytomegalovirus exposure and HLA in healthy donors. Both 60 Vbeta primers and 13 Jbeta primers went into the PCR. TCRdb keeps only in-frame clones here, not all; method: immunoSEQ multiplex PCR. In the table there are fewer than 200,000 clones, 68% of which are singletons. The source material was PBMCs. The receptors were gathered from a woman between 35 and 50 years old in good health and CMV-seropositive.

The V gene is TRBV28, the J gene TRBJ2-4; TRBD1 matches 7 bases. The germline V gene encodes CDR1 MDHEN and CDR2 SYDVKM. The ends lost 9 bases at V and 1 base at J; junction bases unmatched: 12. The CDR3 is 16 amino acids. The CDR3 coding sequence is TGTGCCAGTCCCGTACAGGGGAGAGTGGCCAAAAACATTCAGTACTTC. Encoded protein: CASPVQGRVAKNIQYF.

This clone was seen a handful of times. V usage is TRBV9 and J usage is TRBJ2-5; 7 bases map to TRBD1. CDR3 size: 14 residues. V shed 1 base, J shed 4 bases, and the junction held 4 bases outside the gene matches. CDR1 is SGDLS, CDR2 YYNGEE, per germline. The CDR3 region has the DNA TGTGCCAGCAGCGTATCACAGGGGACAGAGACCCAGTACTTC. This codes for CASSVSQGTETQYF.

In this sample, this clone turned up a few times. This chain uses TRBV6-1 with TRBJ2-1; a possible D gene is TRBD2 (6 bases). Trimming left V 4 bases short and J 3 bases short, with 13 bases between. CDR1 and CDR2 (germline): MNHNS, SASEGT. The CDR3 runs 15 residues. Here the CDR3 DNA reads TGTGCCAGCAGTGTAAGCGGGTTTGACTACAATGAGCAGTTCTTC. Amino acids: CASSVSGFDYNEQFF.

The chain employs TRBV4-2 and TRBJ2-1; no firm D call. V was pared by 0 bases and J by 7 bases, with 22 bases between. Germline assignment: CDR1 LGHNA and CDR2 YNFKEQ. CDR3 length: 18 amino acids. The CDR3 nucleotides read TGTGCCAGCAGCCAAGATTGGAGAGAGCCCCGATTAACGAATGAGCAGTTCTTC. Amino acids: CASSQDWREPRLTNEQFF.

This clone showed up just a few times. The V and J genes are TRBV6-6 and TRBJ2-5; 7 bases line up with TRBD1. Germline CDR1 MNHNY, CDR2 SVGAGI (reference sequence). CDR3 length: 14 amino acids. Trimming at V came to 2 bases and at J to 5 bases, leaving 5 bases not matched to a gene. This CDR3 is CASSYGDSLETQYF. CDR3 nucleotide sequence: TGTGCCAGCAGTTACGGGGACAGTTTGGAGACCCAGTACTTC.

The chain links TRBV6-4 to TRBJ2-1, with TRBD2 as a possible D gene (6 bases). The germline V and J ends were trimmed by 6 bases and 9 bases, with 21 bases remaining between them. Germline values: CDR1 MRHNA, CDR2 SNTAGT. The CDR3 has 15 residues. In DNA, the CDR3 is TGTGCCAGCAGACTCGGGGACTCGGATAGTTGTGAGCAGTTCTTC. This translates into CASRLGDSDSCEQFF.

This clone was seen once. This chain links TRBV4-2 with TRBJ1-2, with D maybe TRBD1 (5 bases). Trimming stripped 3 bases from V and 0 bases from J, with 14 bases between. The length of the CDR3 is 16 residues. Germline lookup yields CDR1 LGHNA and CDR2 YNFKEQ. For the CDR3, the DNA is TGTGCCAGCAGCCATATAGACAGTTTCGCTAACTATGGCTACACCTTC. Translated, it gives CASSHIDSFANYGYTF.

This clone has just a few counts. V and J are TRBV7-2 and TRBJ2-5, with 8 positions matching TRBD2. The CDR3 runs to 13 residues. Trimming removed 5 bases from V and 5 bases from J; junction bases left unmatched: 4. Germline V gene sequence: CDR1 SGHTA, CDR2 FQGNSA. The CDR3 loop reads CASSPTSAETQYF. The CDR3 coding sequence is TGTGCCAGCAGCCCGACTAGCGCCGAGACCCAGTACTTC.

This rearrangement joins TRBV2 to TRBJ2-1, with a tentative D call TRBD2 (6 bases). The CDR3 is 15 residues long. CDR1 and CDR2 (germline): SNHLY, FYNNEI. V dropped 8 bases and J dropped 0 bases, with 14 bases sitting between them. The CDR3 region has the DNA TGTGCCAGCCTAGACGGACTAAGCTCCTACAATGAGCAGTTCTTC. Its translation: CASLDGLSSYNEQFF.

V usage is TRBV7-2 and J usage is TRBJ2-3, with 10 positions matching TRBD1. V dropped 5 bases and J dropped 5; count of bases not matched to a gene: 4. CDR1 is SGHTA, CDR2 FQGNSA, per germline. This CDR3 has 14 residues. The CDR3 sequence is CASSLRDRGDTQYF. In DNA, the CDR3 is TGTGCCAGCAGCCTCCGGGACAGGGGAGATACGCAGTATTTT.

V usage is TRBV27 and J usage is TRBJ2-3; 9 bases agree with TRBD1. The CDR3 covers 16 residues. Unmatched junction bases numbered 7, after V lost 5 bases and J lost 1 base. The germline CDR1 and CDR2 sequences are MNHEY and SMNVEV (reference sequence). CDR3 DNA sequence: TGTGCCAGCAGTCCCCACAGGGGGCGGGGCACAGATACGCAGTATTTT. It yields the protein CASSPHRGRGTDTQYF.

Remarks on this clone: The junction departs from germline at one end; a sequencing error may be responsible. The rearrangement links TRBV5-8 to TRBJ1-5, with D possibly matching TRBD1 (6 bases). Germline V gives CDR1 SGHTS, CDR2 YDEGEE. This CDR3 is 15 amino acids long. This CDR3 reads CASSTSGESNQPQNF. The CDR3, as DNA: TGTGCCAGCAGCACCTCAGGGGAGAGCAATCAGCCCCAGAATTTT. Variable domain in full (rest from reference TRBV5-8 and TRBJ1-5): EAGVTQSPTHLIKTRGQQATLRCSPISGHTSVYWYQQALGLGLQFLLWYDEGEERNRGNFPPRFSGRQFPNYSSELNVNALELEDSALYLCASSTSGESNQPQNFGDGTRLSIL.

V and J are TRBV4-1 and TRBJ1-2, with D perhaps matching TRBD1 (6 bases). Germline V CDR1 and CDR2: MGHRA, YSYEKL. The V and J ends lost 0 bases and 0 bases respectively, with 14 bases between them. The CDR3 extends over 17 amino acids. In DNA form, the CDR3 reads TGCGCCAGCAGCCAAGATCACAGGGTTGGATCTAACTATGGCTACACCTTC. The encoded protein is CASSQDHRVGSNYGYTF.

The V and J genes are TRBV28 and TRBJ1-6; D remains ambiguous. CDR3 length equals 14 residues. Trimming removed 4 bases from V and 8 bases from J, with 12 bases in between. From germline, CDR1 is MDHEN and CDR2 SYDVKM. As DNA, the CDR3 is TGTGCCAGCAGTTCGTTCAAGTTAGATTCACCCCTCCACTTT. Protein sequence: CASSSFKLDSPLHF.

This clone has more than one count but fewer than ten. The genes are TRBV19 and TRBJ1-4; possible D gene TRBD1, 5 bases. CDR3 length: 13 residues. Germline values: CDR1 LNHDA, CDR2 SQIVND (reference sequence). V dropped 7 bases and J dropped 8 bases, with 14 bases sitting between them. This CDR3 reads CASTGFRGEKLFF. The DNA for the CDR3 is TGTGCCAGTACTGGATTCCGGGGGGAAAAACTGTTTTTT.

The chain has TRBV25-1 and TRBJ2-3; a possible D gene is TRBD2 (7 bases). Looked up from germline, CDR1 is MGHDK and CDR2 is SYGVNS. Trimming removed 1 base at V and 3 bases at J, with 14 bases between. There are 16 residues in the CDR3. The CDR3 DNA reads TGTGCCAGCAGTGAATCTACTAGGGGGGGTACAGATACGCAGTATTTT. Its translation: CASSESTRGGTDTQYF.

J is TRBJ2-7 and V is TRBV5-1; 11 nucleotides match TRBD1. The V gene's germline CDR1 is SGHRS and CDR2 YFSETQ. The CDR3 covers 14 residues. V lost 4 bases, J lost 5 bases, and 5 bases stayed unmatched. Here the CDR3 reads CASSPGTGGDEQYF. The CDR3 DNA reads TGCGCCAGCAGCCCCGGGACAGGGGGGGACGAGCAGTACTTC.

The V gene is TRBV5-1, the J gene TRBJ2-6, with 7 bases fitting TRBD1. Germline CDR1 is SGHRS and CDR2 is YFSETQ. The CDR3 loop spans 15 amino acids. The J segment lost 4 bases and the V segment lost 4 bases, leaving 5 bases of the junction unmatched. CDR3 in amino acids: CASSQTGYGANVLTF. The DNA of the CDR3 is TGCGCCAGCAGCCAGACAGGGTACGGGGCCAACGTCCTGACTTTC.

The chain combines TRBV11-2 with TRBJ1-2; D uncertain. Trimming took 0 bases from V and 3 from J, leaving 8 bases between them. The germline V gene has CDR1 SGHAT and CDR2 FQNNGV. The CDR3 extends over 14 amino acids. The CDR3 loop reads CASSLEYGDYGYTF. In DNA form, the CDR3 reads TGTGCCAGCAGCTTAGAATACGGGGACTATGGCTACACCTTC.

The CDR3 protein is CASSEDRERLYNSPLHF. The CDR3 DNA is TGTGCCAGCAGTGAGGACAGGGAGAGGCTCTATAATTCACCCCTCCACTTT. V gene TRBV6-1 combines with J gene TRBJ1-6, with 8 bases lining up with TRBD1. The CDR3 length is 17 residues. The J segment lost 3 bases and the V segment lost 3 bases, leaving 7 bases of the junction unmatched. Germline-derived CDR1 and CDR2 are MNHNS and SASEGT.

V is TRBV18 and J is TRBJ2-7, with TRBD1 identical over 9 bases. Per germline, CDR1 KGHSH and CDR2 LQKENI. CDR3 size: 15 residues. The V gene end was trimmed by 0 bases and the J gene end by 6 bases; junction bases not matched to a gene: 6. For the CDR3, the DNA is TGTGCCAGCTCACCACCGGGACAGGGCTCGTCCGAGCAGTACTTC. The encoded protein is CASSPPGQGSSEQYF.